A selection of T cell receptor beta chains follows, all from one sample in a study of cytomegalovirus exposure and HLA in healthy donors. Measured with immunoSEQ multiplex PCR; TCRdb has only the in-frame clones, and not every one. The table lists around 140,000 clones, approximately 80% of them singletons. The sequencing sample was made of PBMCs. The receptors stem from a male donor in good health and CMV-seronegative. CDR3s include the opening cysteine and the closing phenylalanine or tryptophan. D genes are given only for firm matches. Clone size, where shown, is once, few, many, or a class for clones that have expanded.

V,J,size,D,DNA,CDR3
TRBV5-6,TRBJ2-7,-,-,TGTGCCAGCAGCTTGGGAGGTGGGAGAGGGCAGTACTTC,CASSLGGGRGQYF
TRBV11-3,TRBJ2-7,-,-,TGTGCCAGCAGCGACGGGACTTCCTACGAGCAGTACTTC,CASSDGTSYEQYF
TRBV4-2,TRBJ1-4,-,TRBD1,TGTGCCAGCAGCCAAAGAAAGTGGACAGGGAGGAAGGCAACTAATGAAAAACTGTTTTTT,CASSQRKWTGRKATNEKLFF
TRBV6-6,TRBJ1-5,few,-,TGTGCCAGCAGCAGTTATTGGGGAGGGGATCAGCCCCAGCATTTT,CASSSYWGGDQPQHF
TRBV18,TRBJ2-7,-,-,TGTGCCAGCTCACCAGGGTGGGGGCGCGCCTACGAGCAGTACTTC,CASSPGWGRAYEQYF
TRBV19,TRBJ2-7,-,TRBD1,TGTGCCAGTAGGACGGGACAGGGCATCGACGAGCAGTACTTC,CASRTGQGIDEQYF
TRBV29-1,TRBJ2-3,-,TRBD2,TGCAGCGTTGAGGAGATGCTAGCGGGCACAGATACGCAGTATTTT,CSVEEMLAGTDTQYF
TRBV6-4,TRBJ1-5,-,TRBD1,TGTGCCAGCAGCGAGACAGGGCTGAGCAATCAGCCCCAGCATTTT,CASSETGLSNQPQHF
TRBV9,TRBJ2-2,-,-,TGTGCCAGCAGCGCCCGCGGTAGCGGCAACACCGGGGAGCTGTTTTTT,CASSARGSGNTGELFF
TRBV27,TRBJ1-2,few,TRBD1,TGTGCCAGCAGACAACAGGGGGCTTGGTATGGCTACACCTTC,CASRQQGAWYGYTF
TRBV4-3,TRBJ2-1,-,-,TGCGCCAGCAGCCAAGAAGTAACGCAGGGACAACCAACCTCGGCTGTGCAGTTCTTC,CASSQEVTQGQPTSAVQFF
TRBV5-6,TRBJ2-3,-,TRBD2,TGTGCCAGCAGTAATCCGGGAGGGCCCACAGATACGCAGTATTTT,CASSNPGGPTDTQYF
TRBV9,TRBJ1-6,once,-,TGTGCCAGCAGCGTAGCCCAGGGAGGTAATTCACCCCTCCACTTT,CASSVAQGGNSPLHF
TRBV11-3,TRBJ2-1,-,TRBD2,TGTGCCAGCAGCGTCAGCGGGAGGGCCTACAATGAGCAGTTCTTC,CASSVSGRAYNEQFF
TRBV5-1,TRBJ2-7,-,-,TGCGCCAGCAGCCTGGGGCGAGGTATCCACGAGCAGTACTTC,CASSLGRGIHEQYF
TRBV14,TRBJ2-6,-,-,TGTGCCAGCAGCCGCGCGCGGAGCTCTGGGGCCAACGTCCTGACTTTC,CASSRARSSGANVLTF
TRBV29-1,TRBJ2-6,-,-,TGCAGCGTTGTAGGGGTCTCTGGGGCCAACGGCCTGACTTTC,CSVVGVSGANGLTF
TRBV19,TRBJ2-2,-,TRBD2,TGTGCCAGTAGGTTGACTAGCGGAACCGGGGAGCTGTTTTTT,CASRLTSGTGELFF
TRBV27,TRBJ2-2,-,-,TGTGCCAGCAGTTTTCTAGCGAGCGGGGAGCTGTTTTTT,CASSFLASGELFF
TRBV4-1,TRBJ2-4,-,-,TGCGCCAGCAGCCAAGATAGGAGTGTACTAGCCAAAAACATTCAGTACTTC,CASSQDRSVLAKNIQYF
TRBV19,TRBJ2-5,-,TRBD1,TGTGCCAGCAGGGACAGGGGGCTAGAGACCCAGTACTTC,CASRDRGLETQYF
TRBV7-9,TRBJ1-3,-,-,TGTGCCAGCGGGCAGGGCTCTGGAAACACCATATATTTT,CASGQGSGNTIYF
TRBV5-8,TRBJ2-4,-,TRBD2,TGTGCCAGTCGTCCGGGAGGAAAGACCAAAAACATTCAGTACTTC,CASRPGGKTKNIQYF
TRBV5-1,TRBJ2-7,-,TRBD2,TGCGCCAGCAGCCCGACTAGCGGGAGCGACGAGCAGTACTTC,CASSPTSGSDEQYF
TRBV6-1,TRBJ2-7,once,-,TGTGCCAGCAGAGGCACAGGGCTGGAATACTACGAGCAGTACTTC,CASRGTGLEYYEQYF
TRBV5-4,TRBJ2-7,-,TRBD1,TGTGCCAGCAGCTTGGAGGGGGCGCGAGAGCAGTACTTC,CASSLEGAREQYF
TRBV18,TRBJ2-2,-,-,TGTGCCAGCTCACCGCCTCATGCCAGGGGCACCGGGGAGCTGTTTTTT,CASSPPHARGTGELFF
TRBV5-1,TRBJ2-1,-,TRBD2,TGCGCCAGCAGCTTGGAGGGTAGCGGGGGATCGGGGCAGTTCTTC,CASSLEGSGGSGQFF
TRBV5-1,TRBJ1-5,-,TRBD1,TGCGCCAGCAGCCTCGGACAGGGGGACAATCAGCCCCAGCATTTT,CASSLGQGDNQPQHF
TRBV5-1,TRBJ2-7,-,TRBD1,TGCGCCAGCAGCCCGGGACAGGGTTACAACGAGCAGTACTTC,CASSPGQGYNEQYF
TRBV6-4,TRBJ2-3,once,TRBD2,TGTGCCAGCAGTGAATTAGGCGGGAGCGGCACAGATACGCAGGATTTT,CASSELGGSGTDTQDF
TRBV7-2,TRBJ2-7,once,-,TGTGCCAGCAGCCGCCGGATTAGCGACTCCTACGAGCAGTACTTC,CASSRRISDSYEQYF
TRBV2,TRBJ2-7,-,-,TGTGCCAGCAGGAGAGGGCTAGACCCCTCCTACGAGCAGTACTTC,CASRRGLDPSYEQYF
TRBV5-4,TRBJ2-3,-,TRBD2,TGTGCCAGCAGTTCGGGACTAGCGGGGGCAGATACGCAGTATTTT,CASSSGLAGADTQYF
TRBV9,TRBJ1-5,-,-,TGTGCCAGCAGCAGAGGGGGTAGCAATCAGCCCCAGCATTTT,CASSRGGSNQPQHF
TRBV14,TRBJ2-7,-,-,TGTGCCGGCAGCCCTTTCGGTGGAGAATACGAGCAGTACTTC,CAGSPFGGEYEQYF
TRBV9,TRBJ2-1,-,-,TGTGCCAGCAGCGTTCTACAGGGTACAAATGAGCAGTTCTTC,CASSVLQGTNEQFF
TRBV19,TRBJ1-2,-,-,TGTGCCAGTAGACCTGGGCTTAAACGGGGCTATGGCTACACCTTC,CASRPGLKRGYGYTF
TRBV7-3,TRBJ1-1,-,TRBD1,TGTGCCAGCGGGAGGACAGGGGCCACTGAAGCTTTCTTT,CASGRTGATEAFF
TRBV11-2,TRBJ2-3,-,TRBD2,TGTGCCAGCAGCTTGAGCGGACTAGCGGGAGTAGATACGCAGTATTTT,CASSLSGLAGVDTQYF
TRBV7-9,TRBJ2-3,-,TRBD2,TGTGCCAGCAGCGCTCGACTAGCCAGCACAGATACGCAGTATTTT,CASSARLASTDTQYF
TRBV4-1,TRBJ2-4,once,TRBD2,TGCGCCAGCAGCCAAGGCGGCTGGCTAGCGGGAGGGCCTGACATTCAGTACTTC,CASSQGGWLAGGPDIQYF
TRBV7-9,TRBJ1-5,-,TRBD1,TGTGCCAGCAGCTTAGACGGGGACAGGGAAGGGCAGCCCCAGCATTTT,CASSLDGDREGQPQHF
TRBV14,TRBJ2-1,-,-,TGTGCCAGCAGCCAACATAGCGGTAGCTCCTACAATGAGCAGTTCTTC,CASSQHSGSSYNEQFF
TRBV7-9,TRBJ1-5,-,TRBD1,TGTGCCAGCAGCTCCGGACAGGGTAATCAGCCCCAGCATTTT,CASSSGQGNQPQHF
TRBV7-9,TRBJ1-4,-,-,TGTGCCAGCAGCTTAAGGCAGGGAGGTGAAAAACTGTTTTTT,CASSLRQGGEKLFF
TRBV7-9,TRBJ1-1,-,-,TGTTCCAGCAGCTTAGGAATAGGCCGGCGGATGAACACTGAAGCTTTCTTT,CSSSLGIGRRMNTEAFF
TRBV6-1,TRBJ2-3,-,-,TGTGCCAGCAGTGAATATGGGGGGAGCACAGATACGCAGTATTTT,CASSEYGGSTDTQYF
TRBV7-2,TRBJ2-7,-,TRBD1,TGTGCCAGCAGCTTAGTTTCAGGGGGCGGTAAGGACGAGCAGTACTTC,CASSLVSGGGKDEQYF
TRBV18,TRBJ2-2,-,TRBD2,TGTGCCAGCTCACCACAGGGACTAGCGGTACGCAGGGCCACCGGGGAGCTGTTTTTT,CASSPQGLAVRRATGELFF
TRBV6-4,TRBJ1-6,-,-,TGTGCCAGCAGTGAGGGGGCTAATTCACCCCTCCACTTT,CASSEGANSPLHF
TRBV7-2,TRBJ1-5,-,-,TGTGCCAGCAGCTTGGGAGGCCCCAGCACCAATCAGCCCCAGCATTTT,CASSLGGPSTNQPQHF